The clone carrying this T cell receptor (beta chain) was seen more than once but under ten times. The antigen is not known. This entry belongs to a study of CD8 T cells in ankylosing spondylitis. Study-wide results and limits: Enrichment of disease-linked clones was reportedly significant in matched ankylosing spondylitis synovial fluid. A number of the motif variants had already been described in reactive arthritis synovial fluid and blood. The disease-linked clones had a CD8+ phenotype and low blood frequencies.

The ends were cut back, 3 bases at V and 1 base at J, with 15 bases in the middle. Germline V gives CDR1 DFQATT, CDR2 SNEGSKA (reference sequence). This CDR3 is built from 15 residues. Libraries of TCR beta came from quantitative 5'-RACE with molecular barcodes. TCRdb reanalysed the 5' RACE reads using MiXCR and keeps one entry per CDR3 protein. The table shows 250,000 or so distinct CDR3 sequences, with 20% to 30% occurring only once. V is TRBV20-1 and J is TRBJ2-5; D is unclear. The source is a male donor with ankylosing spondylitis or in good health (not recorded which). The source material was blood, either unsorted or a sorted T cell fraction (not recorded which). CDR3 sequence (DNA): TGCAGTGCTAGCGCCTGGCTAAGAAGCCAAGAGACCCAGTACTTC. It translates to CSASAWLRSQETQYF.